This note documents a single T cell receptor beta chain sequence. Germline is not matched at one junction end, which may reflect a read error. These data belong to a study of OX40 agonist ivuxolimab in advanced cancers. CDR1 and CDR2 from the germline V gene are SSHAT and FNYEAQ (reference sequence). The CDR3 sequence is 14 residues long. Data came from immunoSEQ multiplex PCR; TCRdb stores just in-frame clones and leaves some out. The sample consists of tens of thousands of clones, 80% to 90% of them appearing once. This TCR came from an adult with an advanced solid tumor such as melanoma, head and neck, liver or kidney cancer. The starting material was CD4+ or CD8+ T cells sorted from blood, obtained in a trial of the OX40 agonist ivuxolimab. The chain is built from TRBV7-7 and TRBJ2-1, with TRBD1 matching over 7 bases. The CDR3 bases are TGTGCTAGCAGCTTAGATACCGGGACAGTTGAGCAGTTCTTC. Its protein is CASSLDTGTVEQFF.